A single sample gave rise to the 27 T cell receptor beta chains below, sequenced in a study of shared clonotypes between healthy human individuals. Libraries were prepared by immunoSEQ multiplex PCR; TCRdb keeps only in-frame clonotypes and omits some of them. The sample has about a million clones, approximately 80% seen once. Sequenced input: memory CD4+ T cells from PBMCs. Described subset: CD45RA-negative fraction. These receptors were taken from a man aged 18 to 35 in good health. Some clones in this sample may be carry-over from other donors' samples.

This clone came up a few times. Other DNA sequences in this sample translate to the same CDR3. The V gene is TRBV12-5, the J gene TRBJ2-1; TRBD2 agrees at 10 bases. The J segment lost 3 bases and the V segment lost 6 bases, leaving 5 bases of the junction unmatched. CDR3 length equals 15 residues. Germline V CDR1 and CDR2: LGHNT, FRNRAP. CDR3 sequence reads: CASGLLAGDYNEQFF. Here the CDR3 DNA reads TGTGCTAGTGGACTGCTAGCGGGGGACTACAATGAGCAGTTCTTC.

This clone was seen once. The same CDR3 can be traced to other DNA sequences in this sample. The V gene is TRBV2, the J gene TRBJ2-5; 12 bases line up with TRBD1. With V trimmed by 6 bases and J by 5 bases, 4 bases remained unmatched. The CDR3 runs 14 residues. Per germline, CDR1 SNHLY and CDR2 FYNNEI. The chain's CDR3 is CASSPGTGGETQYF. The DNA for the CDR3 is TGTGCCAGCAGCCCCGGGACAGGGGGCGAGACCCAGTACTTC.

The V and J genes are TRBV9 and TRBJ1-2, with no clear D. CDR1 is SGDLS and CDR2 is YYNGEE in the germline V gene. There are 15 residues in the CDR3. The V gene lost 3 bases and the J gene lost 8 bases, with 20 bases spanning the gap. The CDR3 DNA is TGTGCCAGCAGCGCCACCATAGGGTCGGCTCGCGGCTACACCTTC. Residues: CASSATIGSARGYTF.

This clone was counted only a few times. The V and J genes are TRBV9 and TRBJ1-1; D is uncertain. This CDR3 contains 13 residues. The germline gives CDR1 SGDLS, CDR2 YYNGEE. V shed 6 bases and J shed 1 base, with 10 bases lying between them. CDR3 protein: CASTRGSNTEAFF. As DNA, the CDR3 is TGTGCCAGCACCCGAGGTTCGAACACTGAAGCTTTCTTT.

In this sample, this clone turned up once. The chain is built from TRBV18 and TRBJ2-7; D is uncertain. The V end lost 5 bases, the J end lost 0 bases, and 11 bases lay between the germline ends. Per germline, CDR1 KGHSH and CDR2 LQKENI. This CDR3 comprises 14 residues. Here the CDR3 reads CASSAGASSYEQYF. CDR3 DNA sequence: TGTGCCAGCTCAGCCGGAGCAAGCTCCTACGAGCAGTACTTC.

V gene TRBV2 combines with J gene TRBJ2-5; TRBD2 might be the D (5 bases). The germline V gene encodes CDR1 SNHLY and CDR2 FYNNEI. V was cut by 0 bases and J by 10 bases, with 15 bases left in between. The CDR3 is 14 amino acids. The CDR3 reads CASSEAPGKGGQYF. The CDR3 nucleotides read TGTGCCAGCAGTGAAGCGCCTGGTAAAGGAGGCCAGTACTTC. Based on the CDR3 plus reference TRBV2 and TRBJ2-5, the full variable domain is EPEVTQTPSHQVTQMGQEVILRCVPISNHLYFYWYRQILGQKVEFLVSFYNNEISEKSEIFDDQFSVERPDGSNFTLKIRSTKLEDSAMYFCASSEAPGKGGQYFGPGTRLLVL.

This rearrangement joins TRBV19 to TRBJ1-1; no clear D gene. CDR3 length equals 15 residues. Germline assignment: CDR1 LNHDA and CDR2 SQIVND (reference sequence). Trimming shortened V by 7 bases and J by 1 base, and 16 bases separated the two germline ends. The CDR3, as DNA: TGTGCCAGTAAAGACGTCGGGATCGGGAACACTGAAGCTTTCTTT. It specifies CASKDVGIGNTEAFF.

The CDR3, as DNA: TGTGCCTGGAGCCTAGGGAGAAGCAATGAGCAGTTCTTC. This encodes CAWSLGRSNEQFF. This chain connects TRBV30 to TRBJ2-1; perhaps TRBD2 as D (5 bases). The CDR3 extends over 13 amino acids. Germline-derived CDR1 and CDR2 are GTSNPN and SVGIG (reference sequence). V dropped 3 bases and J dropped 6 bases, with 12 bases sitting between them.

The chain joins TRBV14 to TRBJ2-1; TRBD2 aligns across 10 bases. The CDR3 sequence is 16 residues long. CDR1 is SGHDN and CDR2 is FVKESK in the germline V gene. V lost 0 bases and J lost 3; bases outside the gene matches: 2. This CDR3 is CASSQDRTSGYNEQFF. The CDR3 nucleotides read TGTGCCAGCAGCCAAGATCGGACTAGCGGCTACAATGAGCAGTTCTTC.

J is TRBJ2-1 and V is TRBV6-1, with no clear D. The V gene's germline CDR1 is MNHNS and CDR2 SASEGT. Trimming pared 8 bases from V and 0 bases from J, leaving 11 bases between. This CDR3 region has 14 residues. The DNA of the CDR3 is TGTGCCAGCCACACTTGGAGCTCCTACAATGAGCAGTTCTTC. This gives the protein CASHTWSSYNEQFF.

This clone was seen just once. This chain connects TRBV10-3 to TRBJ1-1; D is unclear. This CDR3 region has 11 residues. V was clipped by 10 bases and J by 1 base, with 7 bases between them. CDR1 and CDR2 (germline): ENHRY, SYGVKD. The CDR3 sequence: CATRENTEAFF. The CDR3 nucleotides read TGTGCCACCCGGGAGAACACTGAAGCTTTCTTT.

The chain has TRBV7-9 and TRBJ1-2; D gene uncertain. This CDR3 is built from 16 residues. CDR1 SEHNR and CDR2 FQNEAQ come from the germline V gene (reference sequence). V was pared by 0 bases and J by 7 bases, with 18 bases between. CDR3 DNA sequence: TGTGCCAGCAGCTTAGCCCTGAGCACCGGGTACTCTGGCTACACCTTC. Translated: CASSLALSTGYSGYTF. The variable domain in full, with the rest retrieved from reference TRBV7-9 and TRBJ1-2, is DTGVSQNPRHKITKRGQNVTFRCDPISEHNRLYWYRQTLGQGPEFLTYFQNEAQLEKSRLLSDRFSAERPKGSFSTLEIQRTEQGDSAMYLCASSLALSTGYSGYTFGSGTRLTVV.

V gene TRBV30 combines with J gene TRBJ1-6, with 7 bases matching TRBD1. With V trimmed by 1 base and J by 12 bases, 6 bases remained unmatched. Looked up from germline, CDR1 is GTSNPN and CDR2 is SVGIG (reference sequence). The CDR3 extends over 13 amino acids. The CDR3 nucleotides are TGTGCCTGGAGTGGGACAGGTCTGGGACCCCTCCACTTT. This sequence encodes CAWSGTGLGPLHF.

The chain couples TRBV15 to TRBJ2-2, with no clear D. This CDR3 comprises 13 residues. Deletions cut 1 base from V and 2 bases from J, with 2 bases between. The germline V gene encodes CDR1 LNHNV and CDR2 YYDKDF (reference sequence). CDR3 loop: CATSRGNTGELFF. As DNA, the CDR3 is TGTGCCACCAGCAGAGGTAACACCGGGGAGCTGTTTTTT.

This clone was observed a single time. V and J are TRBV5-8 and TRBJ2-7; D is possibly TRBD1 or TRBD2 (5 bases each). V was pared by 3 bases and J by 1 base, with 14 bases between. Germline V gene data show CDR1 as SGHTS and CDR2 as YDEGEE. This CDR3 region has 15 residues. In DNA, the CDR3 is TGTGCCAGCAGCTCGCACCGGGACGGGTCCTACGAGCAGTACTTC. Translation gives CASSSHRDGSYEQYF.

This chain joins TRBV7-9 and TRBJ1-5; the match to TRBD1 covers 9 bases. Germline V gene lookup returns CDR1 SEHNR and CDR2 FQNEAQ (reference sequence). This CDR3 is built from 16 residues. Germline trimming cut 6 bases from V and 3 bases from J; bases unmatched to any gene: 9. The CDR3 DNA reads TGTGCCAGCAGTTCCTGGACAGGGGCTCCCAATCAGCCCCAGCATTTT. It is translated as CASSSWTGAPNQPQHF.

This clone has just a few counts. The chain joins TRBV29-1 to TRBJ2-2; D possibly corresponds to TRBD2 (5 bases). Looked up from germline, CDR1 is SQVTM and CDR2 is ANQGSEA. The CDR3 length is 13 residues. Trimming removed 6 bases from V and 2 bases from J, with 10 bases in between. The CDR3 region is CSVRLTNTGELFF. The CDR3 nucleotides read TGCAGCGTCCGACTAACCAACACCGGGGAGCTGTTTTTT.

The gene calls are TRBV6-5 and TRBJ2-1, with 8 bases identical to TRBD1. The CDR3 covers 15 residues. After removal of 5 bases from V and 8 bases from J, the junction contained 11 bases not matched to a gene. Germline V gene data show CDR1 as MNHEY and CDR2 as SVGAGI. The DNA for the CDR3 is TGTGCCAGCAGTCGCGGACAGGGAAGGGTTCATGAGCAGTTCTTC. It translates to CASSRGQGRVHEQFF.

The chain links TRBV13 to TRBJ2-3; 12 positions match TRBD2. V lost 5 bases and J lost 3; bases outside the gene matches: 3. This CDR3 region has 15 residues. Germline CDR1 PRHDT, CDR2 FYEKMQ (reference sequence). Written as DNA, the CDR3 is TGTGCCAGCAGCAGGACTAGCGGGACTACAGATACGCAGTATTTT. This translates into CASSRTSGTTDTQYF.

The V call is TRBV6-5, the J call TRBJ1-4; a possible D gene is TRBD1 (6 bases). CDR1 MNHEY and CDR2 SVGAGI come from the germline V gene. The CDR3 length is 15 residues. Trimming shortened V by 5 bases and J by 6 bases, and 16 bases separated the two germline ends. The CDR3 DNA reads as TGTGCCAGCAGTCCTTCAGGGGTTGGGGATGAAAAACTGTTTTTT. Its protein is CASSPSGVGDEKLFF.

The rearrangement joins TRBV7-9 to TRBJ2-2; a weak D match, TRBD2 (6 bases). Trimming left V 11 bases short and J 1 base short, with 14 bases between. This CDR3 is 14 amino acids long. Looked up from germline, CDR1 is SEHNR and CDR2 is FQNEAQ (reference sequence). The CDR3, as DNA: TGTGCCGGCACTAGCCAGGAGAACACCGGGGAGCTGTTTTTT. It specifies CAGTSQENTGELFF. Looking up the rest from reference TRBV7-9 and TRBJ2-2 gives the full variable domain: DTGVSQNPRHKITKRGQNVTFRCDPISEHNRLYWYRQTLGQGPEFLTYFQNEAQLEKSRLLSDRFSAERPKGSFSTLEIQRTEQGDSAMYLCAGTSQENTGELFFGEGSRLTVL.

The rearrangement links TRBV19 to TRBJ2-5; D is uncertain. Germline V CDR1 and CDR2: LNHDA, SQIVND (reference sequence). V lost 6 bases and J 5 bases, leaving 13 bases between the germline ends. The CDR3 consists of 13 residues. The CDR3 DNA is TGTGCCAGTAGCGGGCGGCGCAGCGAGACCCAGTACTTC. As protein: CASSGRRSETQYF.

With respect to this clone: This CDR3 fails to terminate in the conserved phenylalanine or tryptophan, so it likely reflects a read error. The DNA is left out, because the CDR3 cannot be placed on it with certainty; the CDR3 is given as TCRdb lists it. The genes are TRBV14 and TRBJ2-7; TRBD2, the table's D call, was not compared with the DNA. Germline values: CDR1 SGHDN, CDR2 FVKESK. Both ends counted, the CDR3 spans 13 residues. The chain's CDR3 is CASSPSGTAPLSI.

The V gene is TRBV30, the J gene TRBJ2-1; D tentatively reads TRBD1 or TRBD2 (6 bases each). This CDR3 contains 14 residues. V was shortened by 4 bases and J by 3 bases, with 13 bases between the two germline ends. Germline CDR1 is GTSNPN and CDR2 is SVGIG (reference sequence). The CDR3 nucleotides are TGTGCCTGGACAGGGGACTCCCACTACAATGAGCAGTTCTTC. Its protein is CAWTGDSHYNEQFF.

The CDR3 DNA reads as TGTGCCAGCACTTGGAGCGGGACAGCCCAAGAGACCCAGTACTTC. Translation: CASTWSGTAQETQYF. The chain joins TRBV9 to TRBJ2-5; D tentatively fits TRBD1 or TRBD2 (7 bases each). The germline V gene has CDR1 SGDLS and CDR2 YYNGEE. This CDR3 is built from 15 residues. V was trimmed by 6 bases and J by 1 base, leaving 16 bases between them.

This rearrangement joins TRBV4-1 to TRBJ2-3; no firm D call. The CDR3 is 15 amino acids. The germline gives CDR1 MGHRA, CDR2 YSYEKL. Trimming shortened V by 1 base and J by 1 base, and 9 bases separated the two germline ends. In DNA form, the CDR3 reads TGCGCCAGCAGCCAAGCCCCCATTGGCACAGATACGCAGTATTTT. As protein: CASSQAPIGTDTQYF.

The chain joins TRBV4-1 to TRBJ2-4; 8 bases agree with TRBD1. CDR3 length equals 15 residues. V gave up 6 bases and J gave up 7 bases; unmatched junction bases: 11. Germline V lookup: CDR1 MGHRA, CDR2 YSYEKL. CDR3 DNA sequence: TGCGCCAGCAGACCGACAGGGGCAGTATCGAACATTCAGTACTTC. Translation: CASRPTGAVSNIQYF.